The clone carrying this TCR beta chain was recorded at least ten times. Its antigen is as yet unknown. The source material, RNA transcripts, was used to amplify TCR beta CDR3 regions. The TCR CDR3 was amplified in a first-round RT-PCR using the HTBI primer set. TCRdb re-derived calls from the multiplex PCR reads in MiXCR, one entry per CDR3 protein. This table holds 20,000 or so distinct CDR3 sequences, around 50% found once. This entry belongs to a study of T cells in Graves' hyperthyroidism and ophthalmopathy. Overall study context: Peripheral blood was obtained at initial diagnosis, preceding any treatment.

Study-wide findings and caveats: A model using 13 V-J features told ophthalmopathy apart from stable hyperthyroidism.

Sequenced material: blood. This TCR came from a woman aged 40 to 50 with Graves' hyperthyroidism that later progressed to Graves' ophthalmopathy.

In DNA, the CDR3 is TGTGCCTGGAGCCCCCATAGGCCCGAGGACACTGAAGCTTTCTTT. This codes for CAWSPHRPEDTEAFF. This rearrangement joins TRBV30 to TRBJ1-1, with unresolved D. V was shortened by 3 bases and J by 3 bases, with 17 bases between the two germline ends. The CDR3 is 15 amino acids. Germline CDR1 reads GTSNPN; CDR2 reads SVGIG (reference sequence).